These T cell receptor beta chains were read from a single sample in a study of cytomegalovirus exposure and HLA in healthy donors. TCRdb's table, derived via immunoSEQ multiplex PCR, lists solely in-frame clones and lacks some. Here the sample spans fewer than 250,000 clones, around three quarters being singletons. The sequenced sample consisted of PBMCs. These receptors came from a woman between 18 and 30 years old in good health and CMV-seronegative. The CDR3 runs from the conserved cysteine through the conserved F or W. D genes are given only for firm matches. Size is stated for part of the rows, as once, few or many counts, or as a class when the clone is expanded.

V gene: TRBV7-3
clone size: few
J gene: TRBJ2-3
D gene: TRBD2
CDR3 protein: CASSSGTSGRVGQYF
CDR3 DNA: TGTGCCAGCAGCTCCGGGACTAGCGGGAGGGTGGGGCAGTATTTT

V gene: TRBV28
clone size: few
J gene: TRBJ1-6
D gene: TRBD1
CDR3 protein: CASSWGQGSSYNSPLHF
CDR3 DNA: TGTGCCAGCAGCTGGGGACAGGGGAGCTCCTATAATTCACCCCTCCACTTT

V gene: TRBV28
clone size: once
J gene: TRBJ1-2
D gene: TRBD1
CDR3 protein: CASSFTGTGNYGYTF
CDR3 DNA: TGTGCCAGCAGTTTTACCGGGACAGGGAACTATGGCTACACCTTC

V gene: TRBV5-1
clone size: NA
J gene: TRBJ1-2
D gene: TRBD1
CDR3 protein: CASSGDRGAYGYTF
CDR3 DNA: TGCGCCAGCAGCGGTGACAGGGGAGCCTATGGCTACACCTTC

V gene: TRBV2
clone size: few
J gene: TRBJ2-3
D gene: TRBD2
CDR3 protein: CASSVWKAGGGTDTQYF
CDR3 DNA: TGTGCCAGCAGTGTTTGGAAAGCGGGAGGGGGCACAGATACGCAGTATTTT

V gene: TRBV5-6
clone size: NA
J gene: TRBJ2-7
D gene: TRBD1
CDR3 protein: CASRSGTASYEQYF
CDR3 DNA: TGTGCCAGCAGGAGTGGGACAGCTTCCTACGAGCAGTACTTC

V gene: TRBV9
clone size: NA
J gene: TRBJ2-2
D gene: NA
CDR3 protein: CASSRGLVNTGELFF
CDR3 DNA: TGTGCCAGCAGTAGGGGACTGGTTAACACCGGGGAGCTGTTTTTT

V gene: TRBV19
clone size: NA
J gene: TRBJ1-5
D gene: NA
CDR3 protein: CASSWATAQHQPQHF
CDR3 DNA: TGTGCCAGTAGTTGGGCGACAGCCCAACATCAGCCCCAGCATTTT

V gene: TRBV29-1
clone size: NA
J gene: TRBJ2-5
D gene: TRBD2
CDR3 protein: CSVSSGGQETQYF
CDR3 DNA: TGCAGCGTTTCTAGCGGGGGCCAAGAGACCCAGTACTTC

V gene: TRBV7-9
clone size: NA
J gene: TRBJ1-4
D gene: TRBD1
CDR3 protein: CASSTRQGRDEKLFF
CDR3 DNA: TGTGCCAGCAGCACCAGACAGGGCAGGGATGAAAAACTGTTTTTT

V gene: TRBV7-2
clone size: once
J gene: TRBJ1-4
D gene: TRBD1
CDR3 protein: CASSLAQGATEKLFF
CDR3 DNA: TGTGCCAGCAGCTTAGCACAGGGGGCCACCGAAAAACTGTTTTTT

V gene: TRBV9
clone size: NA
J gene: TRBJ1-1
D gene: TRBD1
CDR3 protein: CASSNRLTGEYTEAFF
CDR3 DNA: TGTGCCAGCAGCAACCGCTTGACAGGGGAGTACACTGAAGCTTTCTTT

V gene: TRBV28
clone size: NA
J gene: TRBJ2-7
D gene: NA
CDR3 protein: CASSFQTYEQYF
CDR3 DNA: TGTGCCAGCAGTTTTCAAACCTACGAGCAGTACTTC

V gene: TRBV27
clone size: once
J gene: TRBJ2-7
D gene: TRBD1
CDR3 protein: CASSRGQATYEQYF
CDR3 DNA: TGTGCCAGCAGTCGGGGACAGGCAACCTACGAGCAGTACTTC

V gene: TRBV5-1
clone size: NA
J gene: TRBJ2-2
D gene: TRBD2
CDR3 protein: CASSRTSGGAGELFF
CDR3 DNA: TGCGCCAGCAGCCGGACTAGCGGGGGGGCCGGGGAGCTGTTTTTT

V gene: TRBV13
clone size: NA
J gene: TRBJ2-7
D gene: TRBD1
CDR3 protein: CASLQGQSYEQYF
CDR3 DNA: TGTGCCAGTTTGCAGGGACAGTCCTACGAGCAGTACTTC

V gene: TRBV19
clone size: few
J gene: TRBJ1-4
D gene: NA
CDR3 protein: CASSPTGPATNEKLFF
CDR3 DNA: TGTGCCAGTAGTCCGACAGGTCCAGCAACTAATGAAAAACTGTTTTTT

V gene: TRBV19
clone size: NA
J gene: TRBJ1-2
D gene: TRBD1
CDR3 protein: CASSHDREFNYGYTF
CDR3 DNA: TGTGCCAGTAGCCATGACAGGGAATTTAACTATGGCTACACCTTC

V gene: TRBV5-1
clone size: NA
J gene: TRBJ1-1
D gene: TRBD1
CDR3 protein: CASRSGQGGNTEAFF
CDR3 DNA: TGCGCCAGCAGATCAGGACAGGGGGGGAACACTGAAGCTTTCTTT

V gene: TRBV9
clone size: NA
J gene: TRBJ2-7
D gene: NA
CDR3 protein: CASSPQGTYEQYF
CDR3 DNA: TGTGCCAGCAGCCCCCAGGGTACCTACGAGCAGTACTTC